This TCR beta chain was observed in a study of metastatic and nonmetastatic thyroid tumors. Study background: Repertoire comparison spanned blood and tumor or nodule tissue of malignant and benign thyroid patients. Findings and caveats of the study: Versus benign nodules, malignant thyroid tumors reportedly had significantly higher TCR beta diversity, in blood and tumor.

V trimming: 0 bases; J trimming: 5 bases; junction bases outside the gene matches: 4. Germline CDR1 reads KGHSH; CDR2 reads LQKENI. The CDR3 runs 14 residues. Per the original methods: A papillary thyroid cancer distant-metastasis classifier was built from CDR3 differences across clinicopathological groups. TCRdb ran MiXCR on the PCR reads. For this entry, the V and J calls and clone size follow TCRdb and not the study's own pipeline. This sample has about 24,000 clones, with 26% found just once. Patients underwent thyroid surgery, and none had received any treatment before it. Relative to its sample, this clone is medium-sized. The antigen remains undetermined.

The TCR originated in a male donor with papillary thyroid cancer or a benign thyroid nodule (not recorded which). Some clones in this sample may be carry-over from other donors' samples. Sequenced material: blood. The chain uses TRBV18 and TRBJ2-7; 7 positions agree with TRBD2. The chain's CDR3 is CASSPPGTNDEQYF. The DNA for the CDR3 is TGTGCCAGCTCACCACCAGGGACTAACGACGAGCAGTACTTC.